This T cell receptor (beta chain) was retrieved from a study of shared clonotypes between healthy human individuals. Study-level results: Generally, naive subsets came out with larger estimated richness than memory subsets.

Replicate PCRs for sorted subsets used approximately 190 ng DNA; this equaled 25,000 to 35,000 T cell genomes. Only in-frame clones appear in the TCRdb table, and some are missing; sequencing was by immunoSEQ multiplex PCR. The sample carries roughly 1,600,000 clones, about 98.5% recorded once. The J segment lost 7 bases and the V segment lost 4 bases, leaving 10 bases of the junction unmatched. Germline V gives CDR1 SGHDN, CDR2 FVKESK. The CDR3 spans 15 residues. With respect to this clone: Its target is unknown.

Memory CD4+ cells were the fraction left after CD45RA+ naive selection. This receptor was identified in a man aged 25-45 years in good health. This chain uses TRBV14 with TRBJ2-5, with 9 bases fitting TRBD2. The sample was naive CD4+ T cells sorted from blood. Subset denoted: CD45RA+ positively selected. Here the CDR3 DNA reads TGTGCCAGCAGCCCACGTTTAGCGGGAGCGGGGACCCAGTACTTC. As protein: CASSPRLAGAGTQYF. Variable domain in full (rest from reference TRBV14 and TRBJ2-5): EAGVTQFPSHSVIEKGQTVTLRCDPISGHDNLYWYRRVMGKEIKFLLHFVKESKQDESGMPNNRFLAERTGGTYSTLKVQPAELEDSGVYFCASSPRLAGAGTQYFGPGTRLLVL.